This TCR beta chain was found in a study of OX40 agonist ivuxolimab in advanced cancers. Blood sampling took place at baseline, cycle 4 day 1, and cycle 7 day 1. Libraries were prepared by immunoSEQ multiplex PCR; TCRdb keeps only in-frame clonotypes and omits some of them. The table records 70,000 or so clones, roughly nine tenths of them present only once. In its sample, this clone was seen once. The germline V gene encodes CDR1 LGHNA and CDR2 YSLEER. The germline V and J ends were trimmed by 6 bases and 0 bases, with 15 bases remaining between them. This CDR3 comprises 15 residues. The chain combines TRBV4-3 with TRBJ2-7; maybe TRBD1 (5 bases). The receptor was isolated from an adult with an advanced solid tumor such as melanoma, head and neck, liver or kidney cancer. This material consisted of CD4+ or CD8+ T cells sorted from blood, taken in a trial of the OX40 agonist ivuxolimab. In DNA, the CDR3 is TGCGCCAGCAGAAAAGAAACAGGTGCCTCCTACGAGCAGTACTTC. It is translated as CASRKETGASYEQYF.